This T cell receptor (beta chain) stems from a study of T cell responses to AZD1222 COVID-19 vaccine. Broader study findings: In all cases, repertoires were sampled only after the peak T cell response. Nearly half of spike-specific TCRs reportedly target variant regions that are unmutated in the B.1.351 and B.1.1.7 variants. Regions 160-218 and 743-854 dominated among vaccine-associated CD4 TCRs spanning spike.

This table comes from immunoSEQ multiplex PCR, and its TCRdb copy is limited to in-frame clones, with some not included. The sample has roughly 58,000 clones, about 88% seen once. V lost 3 bases and J lost 2, with 7 bases in between. CDR1 is WNHNN, CDR2 SYGVQD, per germline (reference sequence). The CDR3 sequence is 13 residues long. Points on this clone: Its antigen is not identified.

The TCR sequence derives from an adult who received the AZD1222 COVID-19 vaccine. The gene calls are TRBV10-1 and TRBJ1-2; TRBD1 is a possible D gene (6 bases). Source: peripheral blood, taken 28 days after the second AZD1222 dose. CDR3 bases: TGCGCCAGCAGTGACCAGGGGAACTATGGCTACACCTTC. Protein: CASSDQGNYGYTF.